This entry is about one T cell receptor beta chain. This sample is part of a study of blood T cell repertoires in COVID-19. Germline V lookup: CDR1 SGHNT, CDR2 YENEEA. The CDR3 contains 15 residues. J lost 5 bases, V lost 5 bases, and 7 bases had no gene match. TCRdb keeps only in-frame clones here, not all; method: immunoSEQ multiplex PCR. The table has about 320,000 clones, roughly nine tenths seen once; the top ten hold roughly 2.6%. This chain uses TRBV11-3 with TRBJ2-1; 9 positions agree with TRBD2. Sequencing used PBMCs or T cells enriched from blood (not recorded which). This TCR derives from a man aged 55 to 70 who had recovered from COVID-19. The CDR3 spells CASSPEREADNEQFF. In nucleotides, the CDR3 is TGTGCCAGCAGCCCCGAGCGGGAGGCAGACAATGAGCAGTTCTTC.